This T cell receptor (beta chain) was sequenced during a study of CD8 T cells in Susac syndrome. RNA, at about 0.45 to 1 ug, was reverse transcribed with random hexamers. TCRdb fed the immunoSEQ multiplex PCR reads into MiXCR, producing one record per CDR3 protein. Altogether more than 70,000 distinct CDR3 sequences are present, approximately 94% being singletons, with the ten largest covering about 0.47%. With 4 bases removed from V and 0 bases from J, the gap between germline ends came to 7 bases. The CDR3 contains 15 residues. Germline loops: CDR1 MNHEY, CDR2 SMNVEV (reference sequence). Sequenced material: CD8+ T cells from PBMCs. This TCR came from a human donor with Susac syndrome. The chain uses TRBV27 and TRBJ2-6; D call uncertain. The CDR3 DNA is TGTGCCAGCAGTTCTGGTCTCTCTGGGGCCAACGTCCTGACTTTC. Translation gives CASSSGLSGANVLTF.